This T cell receptor (beta chain) came from a study of shared clonotypes between healthy human individuals. CDR1 and CDR2 (germline): LGHNA, YSLEER. Trimming at V came to 1 base and at J to 4 bases, leaving 4 bases not matched to a gene. The CDR3 is made up of 15 amino acids. Cells designated naive CD8 were CD45RO-negative and were positively selected for CCR7, with terminally differentiated effector memory CD45RA+ cells excluded. TCRdb's copy holds only in-frame clones and misses some; the assay was immunoSEQ multiplex PCR. The profile shows 2 million to 2.5 million clones, approximately 94% of them singletons.

This chain joins TRBV4-3 and TRBJ2-7; 10 nucleotides match TRBD2. Sequencing was done on a sample of naive CD8+ T cells sorted from blood. This receptor was obtained from a young man in good health. This chain's CDR3 is CASSQVTSGNYEQYF. In DNA, the CDR3 is TGCGCCAGCAGCCAAGTAACTAGCGGGAATTACGAGCAGTACTTC.